The 20 T cell receptor beta chains below come from one sample, sequenced in a study of blood T cell repertoires in COVID-19. The method was immunoSEQ multiplex PCR; TCRdb's version includes in-frame clones alone and lacks a portion of them. The data show tens of thousands of clones, roughly 84% seen once. Material for sequencing was peripheral blood. All receptors come from an elderly man with acute or convalescent COVID-19.

This CDR3 is CASSPRYTEAFF. In nucleotides, the CDR3 is TGTGCCAGCAGCCCGAGGTACACTGAAGCTTTCTTT. The chain joins TRBV12-3 or TRBV12-4 to TRBJ1-1, with D uncertain. The length of the CDR3 is 12 residues. Trimming took 6 bases from V and 3 from J, leaving 8 bases between them.

This chain links TRBV19 with TRBJ1-4; D remains unclear. This CDR3 is 13 amino acids long. The V gene's germline CDR1 is LNHDA and CDR2 SQIVND (reference sequence). Trimming removed 5 bases from V and 6 bases from J, with 10 bases in between. Here the CDR3 DNA reads TGTGCCAGTAGTTTCGGTGATGATGAAAAACTGTTTTTT. Translation: CASSFGDDEKLFF.

The rearrangement uses TRBV7-9 and TRBJ2-2; 7 bases agree with TRBD1. Germline trimming cut 4 bases from V and 2 bases from J; bases unmatched to any gene: 7. The CDR3 has 16 residues. Per the germline V gene, CDR1 is SEHNR and CDR2 is FQNEAQ (reference sequence). As DNA, the CDR3 is TGTGCCAGCAGCTCTTACGGGACAGCTAACACCGGGGAGCTGTTTTTT. Its translation is CASSSYGTANTGELFF.

J is TRBJ1-2 and V is TRBV5-8; 7 positions agree with TRBD1. Germline CDR1 SGHTS, CDR2 YDEGEE. The V and J ends lost 5 bases and 8 bases, in that order; junction bases with no gene match: 9. This CDR3 region has 13 residues. The CDR3 spells CASSPDRAAGYTF. The CDR3 nucleotides read TGTGCCAGCAGTCCCGACAGGGCGGCGGGCTACACCTTC.

CDR3 residues: CASRPAGGSAYEQYF. In nucleotides, the CDR3 is TGTGCCAGCAGACCCGCGGGGGGGTCAGCCTACGAGCAGTACTTC. J is TRBJ2-7 and V is TRBV6-5; 9 bases are shared with TRBD2. CDR1 and CDR2 from the germline V gene are MNHEY and SVGAGI. The CDR3 extends over 15 amino acids. V shed 6 bases, J shed 2 bases, and the junction held 8 bases outside the gene matches.

The V call is TRBV6-2 or TRBV6-3, the J call TRBJ2-3, with TRBD1 matching 12 bases. The CDR3 extends over 16 amino acids. The ends lost 0 bases at V and 4 bases at J; junction bases unmatched: 2. Germline V gene sequence: CDR1 MNHEY, CDR2 SVGEGT. The CDR3 protein is CASSYSGQGASDTQYF. The CDR3 nucleotides are TGTGCCAGCAGTTACTCGGGACAGGGGGCCTCAGATACGCAGTATTTT.

This chain joins TRBV7-2 and TRBJ1-1; D gene uncertain. The CDR3 extends over 14 amino acids. The V gene lost 3 bases and the J gene lost 1 base, with 9 bases spanning the gap. Germline V CDR1 and CDR2: SGHTA, FQGNSA. In DNA form, the CDR3 reads TGTGCCAGCAGCTTCCTGAGACAGAACACTGAAGCTTTCTTT. Its translation is CASSFLRQNTEAFF.

As for this clone: It is unclear where the CDR3 begins or ends on the DNA, so no DNA is shown, and the CDR3 is as TCRdb lists it. J is TRBJ2-7 and V is TRBV21-1; TRBD2, the table's D call, was not compared with the DNA. TRBV21-1 is noted as a pseudogene. Ends included, the CDR3 has 18 residues. This chain's CDR3 is CASSKVFVGGGSGYEQYF.

The rearrangement links TRBV7-2 to TRBJ2-2, with 12 bases fitting TRBD2. V lost 5 bases to trimming and J lost 4 bases; unmatched junction nucleotides: 5. The germline CDR1 and CDR2 sequences are SGHTA and FQGNSA. This CDR3 comprises 16 residues. Here the CDR3 reads CASSEGLAGITGELFF. DNA for the CDR3: TGTGCCAGCAGCGAAGGACTAGCGGGGATCACCGGGGAGCTGTTTTTT. Filled out from reference TRBV7-2 and TRBJ2-2, the complete variable domain reads GAGVSQSPSNKVTEKGKDVELRCDPISGHTALYWYRQSLGQGLEFLIYFQGNSAPDKSGLPSDRFSAERTGGSVSTLTIQRTQQEDSAVYLCASSEGLAGITGELFFGEGSRLTVL.

This sequence joins TRBV19 and TRBJ2-7; D possibly corresponds to TRBD1 (6 bases). Trimming cost V 6 bases and J 4 bases, with 16 bases left between them. The CDR3 covers 14 residues. CDR1 is LNHDA, CDR2 SQIVND, per germline (reference sequence). CDR3 coding DNA: TGTGCCAGTAGCCCAGGGGCTGAACAATACGAGCAGTACTTC. Translating it yields CASSPGAEQYEQYF.

This clone appeared a single time. This chain uses TRBV3-1 (or the pseudogene TRBV3-2) with TRBJ1-2, with TRBD1 as a possible D gene (5 bases). This CDR3 is built from 14 residues. Per germline, CDR1 LGHDT and CDR2 YNNKEL (reference sequence). V shed 0 bases and J shed 4 bases, with 9 bases lying between them. CDR3 sequence reads: CASSQDTGGYGYTF. Here the CDR3 DNA reads TGTGCCAGCAGCCAAGATACAGGCGGCTATGGCTACACCTTC.

About this clone: Other DNA sequences in the sample encode the same CDR3. The chain is built from TRBV7-8 and TRBJ1-5; a weak D match, TRBD1 (5 bases). CDR1 is SGHVS and CDR2 is FQNEAQ in the germline V gene. CDR3 size: 13 residues. Trimming took 4 bases from V and 4 from J, leaving 8 bases between them. This chain's CDR3 is CASSSQGNQPQHF. The CDR3 region has the DNA TGTGCCAGCAGCTCCCAGGGTAATCAGCCCCAGCATTTT.

J is TRBJ2-5 and V is TRBV11-2; TRBD1 agrees at 8 bases. J gave up 5 bases and V 0 bases, and 5 bases lay outside the gene matches. This CDR3 has 15 amino acids. The V gene's germline CDR1 is SGHAT and CDR2 FQNNGV. CDR3 residues: CASSLDQGAWETQYF. The CDR3 coding sequence is TGTGCCAGCAGCTTAGACCAGGGGGCGTGGGAGACCCAGTACTTC.

CDR3 sequence: CASSPTDRGYQPQHF. The CDR3 coding sequence is TGTGCCAGCTCACCGACGGACAGGGGGTATCAGCCCCAGCATTTT. The chain uses TRBV18 and TRBJ1-5, with 10 bases fitting TRBD1. Germline V lookup: CDR1 KGHSH, CDR2 LQKENI. The CDR3 length is 15 residues. V gave up 3 bases and J gave up 5 bases; unmatched junction bases: 4.

The chain couples TRBV6-5 to TRBJ2-3; TRBD1 matches at 8 bases. The germline V gene encodes CDR1 MNHEY and CDR2 SVGAGI. Trimming took 6 bases from V and 1 from J; bases not matched to a gene: 3. CDR3 length: 14 amino acids. CDR3 sequence reads: CASRRGQGTDTQYF. The CDR3 DNA is TGTGCCAGCAGACGGGGACAGGGCACAGATACGCAGTATTTT.

The chain uses TRBV6-5 and TRBJ1-6; D is unresolved. The germline V gene encodes CDR1 MNHEY and CDR2 SVGAGI. V gave up 7 bases and J gave up 6 bases, with 13 bases separating them. The CDR3 covers 14 residues. The CDR3 DNA sequence: TGTGCCAGCAAGATGCGGGGTGGTAATTCACCCCTCCACTTT. The encoded protein is CASKMRGGNSPLHF.

V is TRBV11-2 and J is TRBJ2-2, with 10 nucleotides matching TRBD2. Germline V lookup: CDR1 SGHAT, CDR2 FQNNGV. Trimming removed 1 base from V and 4 bases from J; junction bases left unmatched: 6. This CDR3 has 17 amino acids. CDR3 DNA: TGTGCCAGCAGCTTAGGAGCGGGAGGGCCGGGCACCGGGGAGCTGTTTTTT. The encoded protein is CASSLGAGGPGTGELFF.

This clone occurred many times. The V call is TRBV4-1, the J call TRBJ1-2; TRBD1 agrees at 9 bases. J was trimmed by 6 bases and V by 1 base; bases with no gene match: 6. There are 15 residues in the CDR3. CDR1 is MGHRA, CDR2 YSYEKL, per germline. In DNA form, the CDR3 reads TGCGCCAGCAGCCAAGTACGACAGGGGGTGGATGGCTACACCTTC. It codes for CASSQVRQGVDGYTF.

This sequence joins TRBV14 and TRBJ2-7; tentative D call: TRBD2 (5 bases). Trimming took off 6 bases at V and 4 bases at J, with 19 bases between the two ends. CDR3 length: 15 amino acids. The germline V gene has CDR1 SGHDN and CDR2 FVKESK. This CDR3 is CASSFSAGGLYEQYF. The CDR3 DNA follows: TGTGCCAGCAGTTTCTCGGCGGGCGGTTTGTACGAGCAGTACTTC.

The chain employs TRBV4-3 and TRBJ2-1; tentative D call: TRBD1 (6 bases). The CDR3 covers 18 residues. Trimming took 1 base from V and 0 from J, leaving 16 bases between them. Germline CDR1 reads LGHNA; CDR2 reads YSLEER. Here the CDR3 DNA reads TGCGCCAGCAGCCAAGCCCATGGACAGCCGAGCTCCTACAATGAGCAGTTCTTC. Amino acids: CASSQAHGQPSSYNEQFF.